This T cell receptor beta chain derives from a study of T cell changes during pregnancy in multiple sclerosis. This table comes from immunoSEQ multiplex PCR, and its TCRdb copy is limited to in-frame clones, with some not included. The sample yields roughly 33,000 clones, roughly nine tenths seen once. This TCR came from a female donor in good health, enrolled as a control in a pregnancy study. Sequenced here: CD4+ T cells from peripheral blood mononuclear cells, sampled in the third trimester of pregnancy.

This CDR3 is CASSTRTRSWYNEQFF. In DNA, the CDR3 is TGTGCCAGTAGTACAAGGACTAGGTCATGGTACAATGAGCAGTTCTTC. The chain employs TRBV19 and TRBJ2-1, with 7 bases that match TRBD2. The trim removed 4 bases at V and 4 bases at J, leaving 10 bases unmatched. The CDR3 has 16 amino acids. Germline CDR1 reads LNHDA; CDR2 reads SQIVND (reference sequence).